A selection of T cell receptor beta chains follows, all from one sample in a study of blood T cells in healthy people across ages. TCRdb fed the 5' RACE reads into MiXCR, producing one record per CDR3 protein. Of 650,000 to 800,000 distinct CDR3 sequences listed, under 45% are singletons. The sample was blood. These receptor sequences come from a man aged 55-75 years in good health. Each CDR3 is given with its conserved first and last residue.

V gene	CDR3 length	CDR3 protein
TRBV15	14	CATSRGGTAYGYTF
TRBV6-2/TRBV6-3	14	CASSDPDRSSGQYF
TRBV3-1	16	CASSQLLATGTGELFF
TRBV6-4	16	CASSDSTVSTNEKLFF
TRBV27	13	CASSWGSDYGYTF
TRBV6-1	13	CASSPIGVGEQFF
TRBV20-1	12	CSGRTGGGEQYF
TRBV5-1	13	CASSLGQGTSYTF
TRBV15	15	CATSGNLGPYNEQFF
TRBV10-3	16	CAIRSSGGASYNEQYF
TRBV4-3	17	CASSQEAGTVNTGELFF
TRBV29-1	14	CSAETDRVPYEQYF
TRBV20-1	12	CSAREFKFEQFF
TRBV29-1	11	CSTLSGGVEYF
TRBV6-2/TRBV6-3	12	CASSTMDNEQFF
TRBV18	14	CASSPGTGDEKLFF
TRBV20-1	16	CSATTLNDREDYGYTF
TRBV5-1	14	CASYRDGLTDTQYF
TRBV4-2	15	CASSQGDRNSNEQFF
TRBV20-1	15	CSARDPRYSNQPQHF
TRBV6-2/TRBV6-3	11	CASSDGLALHF
TRBV5-6	13	CTSSGGPGDEQFF
TRBV11-3	15	CASSSYLRGRHEQYF
TRBV11-1	15	CASSLGTGINNEQFF
TRBV5-6	15	CASSSSHRGTYGYTF
TRBV20-1	12	CSAPHSLNEQFF
TRBV5-8	12	CASREGDTEAFF
TRBV7-2	16	CASSLVASGRSYEQYF
TRBV20-1	15	CSARGGGGMELEQFF
TRBV7-9	12	CPVAQGTYEQYF
TRBV20-1	15	CSARDGQGVLYGYTF
TRBV27	14	CASSLYPGPYEQYF
TRBV2	13	CASKGGGSYEQYF
TRBV6-2/TRBV6-3	17	CASSRPPSGGAQDTQYF
TRBV6-2/TRBV6-3	12	CASALLQETQYF
TRBV27	15	CASSLSGGWQETQYF
TRBV29-1	11	CSVARGDEQYF
TRBV4-1	14	CASSQDGQSYEQYF
TRBV24-1	11	CATGRSNEQFF
TRBV6-5	15	CASSYVSGGLDTQYF
TRBV6-2/TRBV6-3	13	CASSGHLQETQYF
TRBV5-1	14	CASSSRERMDEQYF
TRBV5-1	14	CASASTGGVTEAFF
TRBV5-1	13	CASSLVEGGEAFF
TRBV11-2	18	CASSLVGSGRSTYNEQFF
TRBV7-2	15	CAGSKGTGLDSPLHF
TRBV12-3/TRBV12-4	11	CASTTTDTQYF
TRBV6-2/TRBV6-3	12	CASSPGTGANTF
TRBV20-1	13	CSAGGQGTQPQHF
TRBV29-1	13	CSVDPYLTDTQYF
TRBV7-2	14	CASSFKGDVGGYTF
TRBV6-2/TRBV6-3	14	CASSWGRGAYEQYF
TRBV20-1	16	CSARDTNGAVNTEAFF
TRBV5-1	16	CASSLRQGRLVNEQFF